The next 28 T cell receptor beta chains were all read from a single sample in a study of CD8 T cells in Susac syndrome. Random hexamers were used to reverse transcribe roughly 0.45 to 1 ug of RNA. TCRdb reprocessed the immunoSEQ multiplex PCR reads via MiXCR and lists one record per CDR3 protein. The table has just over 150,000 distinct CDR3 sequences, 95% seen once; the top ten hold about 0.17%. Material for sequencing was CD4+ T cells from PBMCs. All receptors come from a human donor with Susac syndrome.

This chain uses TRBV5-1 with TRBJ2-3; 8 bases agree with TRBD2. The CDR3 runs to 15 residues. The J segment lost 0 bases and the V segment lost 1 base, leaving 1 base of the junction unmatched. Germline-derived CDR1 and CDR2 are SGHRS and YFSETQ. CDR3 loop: CASSLQRGSTDTQYF. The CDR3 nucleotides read TGCGCCAGCAGCTTGCAGCGGGGGAGCACAGATACGCAGTATTTT.

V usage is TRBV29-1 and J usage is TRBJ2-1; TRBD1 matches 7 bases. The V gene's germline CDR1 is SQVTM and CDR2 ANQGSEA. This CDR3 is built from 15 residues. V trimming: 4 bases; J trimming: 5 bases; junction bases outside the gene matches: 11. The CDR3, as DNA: TGCAGCGTTGTGAGGGCAGGGGGTCGGAACAATGAGCAGTTCTTC. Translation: CSVVRAGGRNNEQFF.

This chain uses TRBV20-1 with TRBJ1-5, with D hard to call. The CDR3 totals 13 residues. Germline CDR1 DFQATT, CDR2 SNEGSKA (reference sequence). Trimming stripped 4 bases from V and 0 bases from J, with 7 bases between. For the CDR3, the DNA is TGCAGTGCTAAGCCTTCTAGCAATCAGCCCCAGCATTTT. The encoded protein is CSAKPSSNQPQHF.

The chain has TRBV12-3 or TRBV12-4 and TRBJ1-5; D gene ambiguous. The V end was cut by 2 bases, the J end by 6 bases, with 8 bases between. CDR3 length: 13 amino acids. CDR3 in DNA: TGTGCCAGCAGTTTAACGGCTTTTCAGCCCCAGCATTTT. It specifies CASSLTAFQPQHF.

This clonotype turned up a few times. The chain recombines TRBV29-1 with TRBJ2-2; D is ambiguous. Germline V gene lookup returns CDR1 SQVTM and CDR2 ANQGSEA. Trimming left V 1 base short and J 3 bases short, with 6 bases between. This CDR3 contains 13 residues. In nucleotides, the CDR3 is TGCAGCGTTGAAGCGGGCTACACCGGGGAGCTGTTTTTT. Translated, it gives CSVEAGYTGELFF.

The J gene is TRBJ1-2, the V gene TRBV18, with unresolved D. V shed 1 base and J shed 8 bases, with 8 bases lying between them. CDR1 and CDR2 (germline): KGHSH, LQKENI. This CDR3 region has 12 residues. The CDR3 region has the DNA TGTGCCAGCTCACCACTCCAGGAGGGCTACACCTTC. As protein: CASSPLQEGYTF. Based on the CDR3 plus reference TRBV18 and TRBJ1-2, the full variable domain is NAGVMQNPRHLVRRRGQEARLRCSPMKGHSHVYWYRQLPEEGLKFMVYLQKENIIDESGMPKERFSAEFPKEGPSILRIQQVVRGDSAAYFCASSPLQEGYTFGSGTRLTVV.

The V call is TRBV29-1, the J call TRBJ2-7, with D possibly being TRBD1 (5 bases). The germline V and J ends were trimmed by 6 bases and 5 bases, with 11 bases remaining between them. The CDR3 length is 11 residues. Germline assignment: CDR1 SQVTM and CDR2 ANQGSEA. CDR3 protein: CSVGQGHEQYF. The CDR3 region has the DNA TGCAGCGTGGGGCAGGGCCACGAGCAGTACTTC.

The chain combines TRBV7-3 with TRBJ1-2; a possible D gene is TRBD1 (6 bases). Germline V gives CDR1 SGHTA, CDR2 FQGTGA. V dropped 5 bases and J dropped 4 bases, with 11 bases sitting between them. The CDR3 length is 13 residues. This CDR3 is CASSLTGFYGYTF. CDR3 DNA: TGTGCCAGCAGCCTCACAGGGTTCTATGGCTACACCTTC.

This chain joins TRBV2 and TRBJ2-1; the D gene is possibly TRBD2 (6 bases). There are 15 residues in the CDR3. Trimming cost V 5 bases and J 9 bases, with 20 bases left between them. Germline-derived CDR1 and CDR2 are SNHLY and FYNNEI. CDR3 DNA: TGTGCCAGCAGTATACGGGACTCCATTTACGGTGAGCAGTTCTTC. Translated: CASSIRDSIYGEQFF.

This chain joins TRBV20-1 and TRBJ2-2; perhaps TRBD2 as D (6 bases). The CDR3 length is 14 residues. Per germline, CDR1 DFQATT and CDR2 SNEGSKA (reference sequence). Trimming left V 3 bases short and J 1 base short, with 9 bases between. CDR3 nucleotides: TGCAGTGCTAGGGACTACCAGAACACCGGGGAGCTGTTTTTT. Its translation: CSARDYQNTGELFF.

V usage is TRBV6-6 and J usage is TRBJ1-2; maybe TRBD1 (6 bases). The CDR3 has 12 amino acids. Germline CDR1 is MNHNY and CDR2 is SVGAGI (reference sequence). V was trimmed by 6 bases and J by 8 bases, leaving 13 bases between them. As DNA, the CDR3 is TGTGCCAGCAGCCCAGGACAGCACGGCTACACCTTC. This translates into CASSPGQHGYTF.

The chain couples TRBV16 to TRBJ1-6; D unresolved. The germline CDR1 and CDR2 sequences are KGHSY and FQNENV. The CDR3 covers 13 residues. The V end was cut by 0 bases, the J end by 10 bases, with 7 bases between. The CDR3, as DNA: TGTGCCAGCAGCCAATCCAGACCCTCACCCCTCCACTTT. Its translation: CASSQSRPSPLHF. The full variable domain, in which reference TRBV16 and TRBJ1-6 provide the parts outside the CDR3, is GEEVAQTPKHLVRGEGQKAKLYCAPIKGHSYVFWYQQVLKNEFKFLISFQNENVFDETGMPKERFSAKCLPNSPCSLEIQATKLEDSAVYFCASSQSRPSPLHFGNGTRLTVT.

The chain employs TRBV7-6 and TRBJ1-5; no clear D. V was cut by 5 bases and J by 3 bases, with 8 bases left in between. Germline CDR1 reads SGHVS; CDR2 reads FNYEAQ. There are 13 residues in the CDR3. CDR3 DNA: TGTGCCAGCAGCCCTCTGTTCAATCAGCCCCAGCATTTT. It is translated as CASSPLFNQPQHF.

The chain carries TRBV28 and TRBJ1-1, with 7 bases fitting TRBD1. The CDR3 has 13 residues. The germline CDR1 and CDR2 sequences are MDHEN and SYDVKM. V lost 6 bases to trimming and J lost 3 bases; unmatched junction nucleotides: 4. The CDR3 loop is CASSPGGDTEAFF. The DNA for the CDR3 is TGTGCCAGCAGCCCAGGGGGGGACACTGAAGCTTTCTTT.

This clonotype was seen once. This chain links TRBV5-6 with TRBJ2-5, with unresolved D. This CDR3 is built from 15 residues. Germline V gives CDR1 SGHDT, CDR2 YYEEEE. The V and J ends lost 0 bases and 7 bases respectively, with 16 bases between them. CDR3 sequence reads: CASSLGQRARGTQYF. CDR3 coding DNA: TGTGCCAGCAGCTTGGGACAACGAGCGCGAGGGACCCAGTACTTC.

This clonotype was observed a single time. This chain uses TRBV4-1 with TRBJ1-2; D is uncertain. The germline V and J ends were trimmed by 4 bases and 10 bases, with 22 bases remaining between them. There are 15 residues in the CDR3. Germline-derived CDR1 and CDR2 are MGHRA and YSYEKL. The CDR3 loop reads CASSPYGLNVVFYTF. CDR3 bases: TGCGCCAGCAGCCCCTACGGCCTAAATGTAGTCTTCTACACCTTC.

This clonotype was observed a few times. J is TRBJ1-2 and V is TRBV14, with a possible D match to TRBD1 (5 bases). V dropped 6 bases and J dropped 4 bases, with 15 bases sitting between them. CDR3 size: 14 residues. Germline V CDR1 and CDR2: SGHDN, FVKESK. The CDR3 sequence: CASSPRTGGYGYTF. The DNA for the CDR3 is TGTGCCAGCAGTCCTCGGACGGGGGGCTATGGCTACACCTTC.

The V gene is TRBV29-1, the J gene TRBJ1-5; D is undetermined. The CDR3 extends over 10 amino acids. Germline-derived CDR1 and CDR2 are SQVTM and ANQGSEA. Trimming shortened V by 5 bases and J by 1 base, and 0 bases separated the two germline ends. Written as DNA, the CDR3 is TGCAGCGTTAGCAATCAGCCCCAGCATTTT. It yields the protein CSVSNQPQHF.

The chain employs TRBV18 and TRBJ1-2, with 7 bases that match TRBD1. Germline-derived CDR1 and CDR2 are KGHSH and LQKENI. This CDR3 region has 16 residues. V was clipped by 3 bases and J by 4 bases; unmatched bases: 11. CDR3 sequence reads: CASSPASGGSLYGYTF. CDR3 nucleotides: TGTGCCAGCTCACCTGCTTCAGGGGGGTCCCTCTATGGCTACACCTTC.

CDR3 nucleotides: TGTGCCAGCTCACCCTCCTGGGTGAATAGCAATCAGCCCCAGCATTTT. Its protein is CASSPSWVNSNQPQHF. This chain joins TRBV18 and TRBJ1-5; D not resolved. The CDR3 contains 16 residues. Germline V gene lookup returns CDR1 KGHSH and CDR2 LQKENI. Between the trimmed V and J ends, which lost 3 bases and 0 bases, there was a span of 12 bases.

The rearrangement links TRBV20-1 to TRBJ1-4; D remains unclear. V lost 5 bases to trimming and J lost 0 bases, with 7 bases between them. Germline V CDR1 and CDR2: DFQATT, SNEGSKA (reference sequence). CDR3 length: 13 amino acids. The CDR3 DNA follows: TGCAGTGCTCTTAGAGCAACTAATGAAAAACTGTTTTTT. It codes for CSALRATNEKLFF.

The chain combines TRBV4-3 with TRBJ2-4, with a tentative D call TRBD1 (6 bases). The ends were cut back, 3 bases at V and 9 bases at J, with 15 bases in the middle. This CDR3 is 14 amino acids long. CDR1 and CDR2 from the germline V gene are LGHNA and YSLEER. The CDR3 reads CASSQDTGKSIQYF. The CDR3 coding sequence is TGCGCCAGCAGCCAGGACACAGGGAAGAGCATTCAGTACTTC.

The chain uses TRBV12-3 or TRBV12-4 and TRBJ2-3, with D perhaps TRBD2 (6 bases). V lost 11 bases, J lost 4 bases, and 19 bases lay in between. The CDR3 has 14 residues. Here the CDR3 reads CAGRTMTGPDTQYF. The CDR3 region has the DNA TGTGCCGGGAGGACTATGACGGGTCCAGATACGCAGTATTTT.

This CDR3 is CSARGVGAFQPQHF. CDR3 nucleotides: TGCAGTGCTAGAGGGGTCGGGGCCTTCCAGCCCCAGCATTTT. The V gene is TRBV20-1, the J gene TRBJ1-5, with a possible D match to TRBD1 (5 bases). The V gene's germline CDR1 is DFQATT and CDR2 SNEGSKA (reference sequence). V lost 1 base and J lost 7, with 14 bases in between. The CDR3 contains 14 residues.

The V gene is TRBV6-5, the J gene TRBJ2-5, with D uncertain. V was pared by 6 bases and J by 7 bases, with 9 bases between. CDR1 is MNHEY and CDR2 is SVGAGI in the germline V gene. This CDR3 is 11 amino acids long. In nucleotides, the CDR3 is TGTGCCAGCAGCCAAGGTGGGACCCAGTACTTC. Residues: CASSQGGTQYF.

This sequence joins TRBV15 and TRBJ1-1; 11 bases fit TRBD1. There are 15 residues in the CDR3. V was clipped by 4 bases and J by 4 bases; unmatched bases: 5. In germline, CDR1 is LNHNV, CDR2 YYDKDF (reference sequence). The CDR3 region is CATSTRTGGGTEAFF. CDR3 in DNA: TGTGCCACCAGCACAAGGACAGGGGGCGGCACTGAAGCTTTCTTT.

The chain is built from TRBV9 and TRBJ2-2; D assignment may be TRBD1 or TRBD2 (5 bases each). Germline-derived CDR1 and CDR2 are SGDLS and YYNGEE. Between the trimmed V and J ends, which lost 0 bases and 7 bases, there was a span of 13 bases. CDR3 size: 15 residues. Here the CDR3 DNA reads TGTGCCAGCAGCGTAGCTTCGGGACCGGGCGGGGAGCTGTTTTTT. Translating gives CASSVASGPGGELFF.

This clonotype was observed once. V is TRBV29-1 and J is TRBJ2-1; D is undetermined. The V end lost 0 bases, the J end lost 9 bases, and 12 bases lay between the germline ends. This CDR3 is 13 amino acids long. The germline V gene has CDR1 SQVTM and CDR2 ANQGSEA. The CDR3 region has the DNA TGCAGCGTTGAAGAAAATTGGATGAGTGAGCAGTTCTTC. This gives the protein CSVEENWMSEQFF.